Sequencing of this TCR beta chain was carried out in a study of cytomegalovirus exposure and HLA in healthy donors. The wider study: HLA-typed donors were the source of approximately 80 million unique TCRs, which an early data release held.

PCR was performed using 60 Vbeta and 13 Jbeta primers. TCRdb keeps only in-frame clones here, not all; method: immunoSEQ multiplex PCR. Seen here are approximately 71,000 clones, about two thirds observed once, and the top ten hold over 10%. As concerns this clone: The antigen remains unidentified.

Points from the study as a whole: DRB1 had the most TCR associations and HLA-C the fewest, a later analysis found, with rates varying by HLA locus. It was reportedly the case that the classifier diagnosed cytomegalovirus status with high specificity and sensitivity.

The V end lost 2 bases, the J end lost 2 bases, and 12 bases lay between the germline ends. This CDR3 contains 15 residues. From germline, CDR1 is SNHLY and CDR2 FYNNEI. Sequenced material: PBMCs. V usage is TRBV2 and J usage is TRBJ2-5; D perhaps matches TRBD2 (7 bases). This receptor was taken from a woman aged 40 to 49 in good health and CMV-seropositive. CDR3 sequence: CASSEQGGGQETQYF. In DNA form, the CDR3 reads TGTGCCAGCAGTGAACAAGGGGGGGGACAAGAGACCCAGTACTTC.